Presented here are 13 T cell receptor beta chains from one specimen sequenced in a study of CD8 T cells in Susac syndrome. With random hexamers, reverse transcription was performed on about 0.45 to 1 ug of RNA. TCRdb called the immunoSEQ multiplex PCR reads again in MiXCR, with one record for every CDR3 protein. The sample yields more than 150,000 distinct CDR3 sequences, 85% to 95% seen once. The specimen sequenced was CD8+ T cells from PBMCs. These receptors were taken from a human donor with Susac syndrome.

V usage is TRBV13 and J usage is TRBJ1-4; the D gene is possibly TRBD1 (5 bases). V was cut by 5 bases and J by 7 bases, with 11 bases left in between. This CDR3 spans 13 amino acids. Looked up from germline, CDR1 is PRHDT and CDR2 is FYEKMQ (reference sequence). The DNA for the CDR3 is TGTGCCAGCAGCCGCTGGGGCGGTGAAAAACTGTTTTTT. This gives the protein CASSRWGGEKLFF.

This chain links TRBV11-3 with TRBJ1-1; D gene unclear. The germline gives CDR1 SGHNT, CDR2 YENEEA. The CDR3 consists of 13 residues. Trimming removed 1 base at V and 7 bases at J, with 10 bases between. CDR3 sequence reads: CASSLVPGNEAFF. Written as DNA, the CDR3 is TGTGCCAGCAGCTTAGTGCCGGGGAATGAAGCTTTCTTT.

V is TRBV20-1 and J is TRBJ2-7, with 7 nucleotides matching TRBD1. The CDR3 totals 13 residues. Germline-derived CDR1 and CDR2 are DFQATT and SNEGSKA (reference sequence). Trimming took 5 bases from V and 3 from J; bases not matched to a gene: 7. CDR3 DNA: TGCAGTGCTCCGAGGGGGCGCTTCTACGAGCAGTACTTC. Protein: CSAPRGRFYEQYF.

The chain combines TRBV20-1 with TRBJ2-5; 7 nucleotides agree with TRBD2. V lost 3 bases and J lost 5; bases outside the gene matches: 12. The germline CDR1 and CDR2 sequences are DFQATT and SNEGSKA (reference sequence). There are 15 residues in the CDR3. The CDR3 protein is CSASRAGDASETQYF. DNA of the CDR3: TGCAGTGCTAGTAGGGCGGGGGACGCCTCTGAGACCCAGTACTTC.

The chain carries TRBV6-1 and TRBJ1-2; 7 bases match TRBD1. CDR3 size: 17 residues. CDR1 and CDR2 from the germline V gene are MNHNS and SASEGT. The junction had 15 bases not matched to a gene; V was cut back by 6 bases and J by 2 bases. DNA of the CDR3: TGTGCCAGCAGCACAAACGAAGGGGGCGCCAGCAACTATGGCTACACCTTC. Protein sequence: CASSTNEGGASNYGYTF.

This clonotype has more than one count but fewer than ten. The genes are TRBV28 and TRBJ2-5; 7 positions match TRBD1. The V gene end was trimmed by 3 bases and the J gene end by 0 bases; junction bases not matched to a gene: 1. Germline V gene sequence: CDR1 MDHEN, CDR2 SYDVKM. CDR3 length: 14 residues. CDR3 region: CASSFGTDQETQYF. The CDR3, as DNA: TGTGCCAGCAGTTTCGGGACAGACCAAGAGACCCAGTACTTC.

This chain joins TRBV27 and TRBJ2-7; 7 bases agree with TRBD2. V lost 0 bases, J lost 1 base, and 3 bases stayed unmatched. The CDR3 totals 15 residues. Germline V CDR1 and CDR2: MNHEY, SMNVEV (reference sequence). The CDR3 DNA reads as TGTGCCAGCAGTTTATCGGCGGGGGAGTCCTACGAGCAGTACTTC. This encodes CASSLSAGESYEQYF.

The chain couples TRBV7-2 to TRBJ2-7; a possible D gene is TRBD2 (6 bases). Trimming stripped 5 bases from V and 3 bases from J, with 11 bases between. CDR3 length: 13 amino acids. The germline CDR1 and CDR2 sequences are SGHTA and FQGNSA. The CDR3 spells CASSIGGSYEQYF. Here the CDR3 DNA reads TGTGCCAGCAGCATAGGAGGGAGCTACGAGCAGTACTTC.

V gene TRBV10-3 combines with J gene TRBJ1-1; 7 bases are a match to TRBD1. This CDR3 spans 17 amino acids. With V trimmed by 6 bases and J by 1 base, 14 bases remained unmatched. CDR1 and CDR2 from the germline V gene are ENHRY and SYGVKD. The CDR3 loop reads CAIRTILGQAGNTEAFF. CDR3 nucleotide sequence: TGTGCCATCAGAACTATCCTCGGACAGGCCGGGAACACTGAAGCTTTCTTT.

The chain is built from TRBV20-1 and TRBJ1-1; D call uncertain. Trimming stripped 2 bases from V and 0 bases from J, with 7 bases between. This CDR3 region has 13 residues. Germline V gene data show CDR1 as DFQATT and CDR2 as SNEGSKA (reference sequence). CDR3 sequence: CSARRRLNTEAFF. The CDR3 DNA reads TGCAGTGCTAGAAGGCGGCTGAACACTGAAGCTTTCTTT.

V gene TRBV11-2 combines with J gene TRBJ1-5; D not certain. CDR3 length: 14 residues. V gave up 5 bases and J gave up 9 bases, with 17 bases separating them. Germline V gives CDR1 SGHAT, CDR2 FQNNGV. CDR3 bases: TGTGCCAGCAGCGAAACCGACGCCGGACGGCCCCAGCATTTT. Its translation: CASSETDAGRPQHF.

The chain uses TRBV6-5 and TRBJ2-7; TRBD1 aligns across 9 bases. The germline gives CDR1 MNHEY, CDR2 SVGAGI. The J segment lost 3 bases and the V segment lost 6 bases, leaving 9 bases of the junction unmatched. The length of the CDR3 is 15 residues. The CDR3 loop is CASSFGQGIVYEQYF. CDR3 bases: TGTGCCAGCAGCTTTGGACAGGGGATTGTCTACGAGCAGTACTTC.

The chain has TRBV9 and TRBJ1-2; unclear D gene. Trimming took 0 bases from V and 8 from J, leaving 17 bases between them. The germline V gene encodes CDR1 SGDLS and CDR2 YYNGEE. CDR3 length: 15 residues. The CDR3, as DNA: TGTGCCAGCAGCGTAGGGGAGTGGCCCCCAGAGGGCTACACCTTC. It specifies CASSVGEWPPEGYTF. Based on the CDR3 plus reference TRBV9 and TRBJ1-2, the full variable domain is DSGVTQTPKHLITATGQRVTLRCSPRSGDLSVYWYQQSLDQGLQFLIQYYNGEERAKGNILERFSAQQFPDLHSELNLSSLELGDSALYFCASSVGEWPPEGYTFGSGTRLTVV.